In its sample, the clone carrying this T cell receptor (delta chain) is medium-sized. Antigen: not known. TCRdb called clones from the RT-PCR reads again using CATT. The sample records under 400 delta-chain clones, about 7% being singletons. The trim removed 0 bases at V and 3 bases at J, leaving 3 bases unmatched. CDR3 length: 18 amino acids. Germline assignment: CDR1 GEAIGNYY and CDR2 EKD. This entry belongs to a study of gammadelta T cells in human blood. Study-wide results and limits: Polyclonal expansion of innate γδ T cells after birth appeared microbially driven.

The V gene is TRDV2, the J gene TRDJ3; 11 bases are shared with TRDD3. The receptor comes from a human donor. Sequencing used Vgamma9Vdelta2 gamma-delta T cells from infant blood. CDR3 protein: CACDTGWGIRWDTRQMFF. CDR3 in DNA: TGTGCCTGTGACACCGGATGGGGGATACGCTGGGACACCCGACAGATGTTTTTC.